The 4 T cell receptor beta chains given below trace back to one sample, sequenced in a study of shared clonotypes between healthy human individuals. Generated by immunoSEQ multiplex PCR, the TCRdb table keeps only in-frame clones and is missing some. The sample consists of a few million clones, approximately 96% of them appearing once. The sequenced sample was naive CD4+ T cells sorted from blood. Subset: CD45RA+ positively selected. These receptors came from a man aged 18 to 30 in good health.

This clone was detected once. CDR3 sequence: CASSLAGSGNTIYF. Here the CDR3 DNA reads TGTGCCAGCAGCTTGGCAGGCTCTGGAAACACCATATATTTT. The chain carries TRBV5-5 and TRBJ1-3; D call uncertain. CDR1 SGHKS and CDR2 YYEKEE come from the germline V gene (reference sequence). This CDR3 is 14 amino acids long. V shed 0 bases and J shed 0 bases, with 4 bases lying between them.

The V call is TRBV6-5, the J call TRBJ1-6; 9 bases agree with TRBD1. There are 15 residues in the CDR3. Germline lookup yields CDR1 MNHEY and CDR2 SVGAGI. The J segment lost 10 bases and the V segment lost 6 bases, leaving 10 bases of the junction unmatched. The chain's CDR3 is CASSYDRGKGSPLHF. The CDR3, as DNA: TGTGCCAGCAGCTATGACAGGGGGAAAGGATCACCCCTCCACTTT.

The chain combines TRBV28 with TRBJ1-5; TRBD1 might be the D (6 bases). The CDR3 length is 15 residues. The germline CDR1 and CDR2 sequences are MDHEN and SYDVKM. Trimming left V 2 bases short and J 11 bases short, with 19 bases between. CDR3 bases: TGTGCCAGCAGTTTAACGGGGGCCCAATTTCGGGCCCAGCATTTT. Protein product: CASSLTGAQFRAQHF.

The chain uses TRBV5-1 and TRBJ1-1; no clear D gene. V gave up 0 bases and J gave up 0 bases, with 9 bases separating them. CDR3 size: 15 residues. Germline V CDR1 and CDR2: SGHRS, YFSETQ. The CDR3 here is CASSLGITVNTEAFF. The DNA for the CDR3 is TGCGCCAGCAGCTTGGGGATTACGGTGAACACTGAAGCTTTCTTT.